The T cell receptor (beta chain) under discussion was sequenced for a study of cytomegalovirus exposure and HLA in healthy donors. Separate from the approximately 720-subject first cohort, the 120-subject validation cohort was the one that the donors belonged to. V trimming: 6 bases; J trimming: 5 bases; junction bases outside the gene matches: 4. The CDR3 covers 15 residues. Germline V gene data show CDR1 as MNHEY and CDR2 as SVGAGI. Libraries were prepared by immunoSEQ multiplex PCR; TCRdb keeps only in-frame clonotypes and omits some of them. The data show tens of thousands of clones, with roughly 84% seen just once and about an eighth held by the top ten. Details on this clone: Its antigen remains unidentified.

General study findings and limits: Listed as cytomegalovirus-associated were 150 to 200 TCR beta chains. Most TCRs appeared rarely, but some public TCRs recurred in many donors.

The chain combines TRBV6-5 with TRBJ2-1; 13 bases are shared with TRBD2. Sequencing was performed on PBMCs. The sequence derives from a woman aged 18-29 years in good health and CMV-seropositive. CDR3 in amino acids: CASRHTSGGDNEQFF. CDR3 bases: TGTGCCAGCAGACATACTAGCGGGGGGGACAATGAGCAGTTCTTC.